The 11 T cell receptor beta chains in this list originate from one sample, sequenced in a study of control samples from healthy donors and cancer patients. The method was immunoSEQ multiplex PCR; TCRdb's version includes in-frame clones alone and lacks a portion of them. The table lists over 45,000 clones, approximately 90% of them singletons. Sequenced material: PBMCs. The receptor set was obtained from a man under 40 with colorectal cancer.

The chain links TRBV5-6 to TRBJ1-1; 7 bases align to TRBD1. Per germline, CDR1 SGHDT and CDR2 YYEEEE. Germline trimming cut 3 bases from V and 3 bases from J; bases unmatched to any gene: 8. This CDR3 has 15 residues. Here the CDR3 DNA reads TGTGCCAGCAGCTCGCGGACAGGTACCTACACTGAAGCTTTCTTT. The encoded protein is CASSSRTGTYTEAFF.

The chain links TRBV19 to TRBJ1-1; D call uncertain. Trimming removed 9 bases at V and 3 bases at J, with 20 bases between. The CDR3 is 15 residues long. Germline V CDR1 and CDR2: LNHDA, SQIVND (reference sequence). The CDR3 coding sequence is TGTGCCAGCCGACACCACTACGGGAGGGACACTGAAGCTTTCTTT. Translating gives CASRHHYGRDTEAFF.

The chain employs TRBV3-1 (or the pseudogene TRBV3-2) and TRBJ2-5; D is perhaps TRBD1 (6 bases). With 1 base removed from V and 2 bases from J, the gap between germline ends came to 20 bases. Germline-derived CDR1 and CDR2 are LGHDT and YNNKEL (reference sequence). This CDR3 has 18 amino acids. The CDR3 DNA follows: TGTGCCAGCAGCCAAGCTAGTGAACGGGACAAATATCAAGAGACCCAGTACTTC. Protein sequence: CASSQASERDKYQETQYF.

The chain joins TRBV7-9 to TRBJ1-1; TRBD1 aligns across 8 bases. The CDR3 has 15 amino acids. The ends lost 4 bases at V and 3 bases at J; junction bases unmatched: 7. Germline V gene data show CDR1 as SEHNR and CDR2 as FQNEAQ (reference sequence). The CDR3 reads CASSSSRTGYTEAFF. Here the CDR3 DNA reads TGTGCCAGCAGCTCAAGTCGGACAGGGTACACTGAAGCTTTCTTT.

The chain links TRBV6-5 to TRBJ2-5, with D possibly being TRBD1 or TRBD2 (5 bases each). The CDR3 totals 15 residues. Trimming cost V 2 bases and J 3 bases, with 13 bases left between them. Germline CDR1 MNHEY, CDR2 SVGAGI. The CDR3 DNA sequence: TGTGCCAGCAGTTACGGGCCAGGGACGGAAGAGACCCAGTACTTC. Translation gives CASSYGPGTEETQYF.

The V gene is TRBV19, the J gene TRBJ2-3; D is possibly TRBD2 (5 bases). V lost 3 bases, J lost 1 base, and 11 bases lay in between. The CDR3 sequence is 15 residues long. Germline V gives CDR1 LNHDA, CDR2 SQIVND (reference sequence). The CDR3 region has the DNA TGTGCCAGTAGTATTGGGAGTGTCGGCACAGATACGCAGTATTTT. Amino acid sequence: CASSIGSVGTDTQYF.

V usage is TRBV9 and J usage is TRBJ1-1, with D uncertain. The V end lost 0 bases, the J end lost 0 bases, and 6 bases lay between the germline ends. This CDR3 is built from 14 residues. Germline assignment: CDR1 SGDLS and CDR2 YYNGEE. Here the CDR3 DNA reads TGTGCCAGCAGCGTAGGCCACGTGAACACTGAAGCTTTCTTT. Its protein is CASSVGHVNTEAFF.

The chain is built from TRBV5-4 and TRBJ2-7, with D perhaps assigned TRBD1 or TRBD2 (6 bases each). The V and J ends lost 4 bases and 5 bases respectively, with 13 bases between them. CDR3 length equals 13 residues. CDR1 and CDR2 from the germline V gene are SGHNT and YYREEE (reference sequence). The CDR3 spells CASSPGARDEQYV. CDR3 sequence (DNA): TGTGCCAGCAGCCCGGGGGCTAGAGACGAGCAGTACGTC.

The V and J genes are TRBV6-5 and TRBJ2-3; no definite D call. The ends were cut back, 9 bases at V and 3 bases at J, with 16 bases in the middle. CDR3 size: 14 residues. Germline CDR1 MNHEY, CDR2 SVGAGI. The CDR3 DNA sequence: TGTGCCAGTGCCGAGGTATCTAAAACAGATACGCAGTATTTT. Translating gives CASAEVSKTDTQYF.

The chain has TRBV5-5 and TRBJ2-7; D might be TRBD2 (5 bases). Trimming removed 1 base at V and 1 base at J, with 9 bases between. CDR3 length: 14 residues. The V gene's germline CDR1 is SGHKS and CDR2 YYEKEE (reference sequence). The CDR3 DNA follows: TGTGCCAGCAGCTTGCCCGGGGTATCCTACGAGCAGTACGTC. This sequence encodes CASSLPGVSYEQYV.

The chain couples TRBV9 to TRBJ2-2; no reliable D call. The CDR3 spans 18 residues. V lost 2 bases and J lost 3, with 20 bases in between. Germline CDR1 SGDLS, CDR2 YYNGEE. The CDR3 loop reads CASSVTDFGPIHTGELFF. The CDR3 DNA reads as TGTGCCAGCAGCGTTACGGATTTCGGACCGATTCACACCGGGGAGCTGTTTTTT.